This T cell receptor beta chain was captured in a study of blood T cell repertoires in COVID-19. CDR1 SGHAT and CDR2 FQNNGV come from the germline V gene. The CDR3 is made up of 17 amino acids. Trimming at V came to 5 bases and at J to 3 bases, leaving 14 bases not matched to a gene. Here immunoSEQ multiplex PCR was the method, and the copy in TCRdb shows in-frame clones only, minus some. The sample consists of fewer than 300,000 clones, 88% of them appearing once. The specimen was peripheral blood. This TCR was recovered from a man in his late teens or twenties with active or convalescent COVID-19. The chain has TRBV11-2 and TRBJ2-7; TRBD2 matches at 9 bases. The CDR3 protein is CASSPRVAGAVVYEQYF. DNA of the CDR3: TGTGCCAGCAGCCCGAGAGTAGCGGGGGCCGTCGTCTACGAGCAGTACTTC.